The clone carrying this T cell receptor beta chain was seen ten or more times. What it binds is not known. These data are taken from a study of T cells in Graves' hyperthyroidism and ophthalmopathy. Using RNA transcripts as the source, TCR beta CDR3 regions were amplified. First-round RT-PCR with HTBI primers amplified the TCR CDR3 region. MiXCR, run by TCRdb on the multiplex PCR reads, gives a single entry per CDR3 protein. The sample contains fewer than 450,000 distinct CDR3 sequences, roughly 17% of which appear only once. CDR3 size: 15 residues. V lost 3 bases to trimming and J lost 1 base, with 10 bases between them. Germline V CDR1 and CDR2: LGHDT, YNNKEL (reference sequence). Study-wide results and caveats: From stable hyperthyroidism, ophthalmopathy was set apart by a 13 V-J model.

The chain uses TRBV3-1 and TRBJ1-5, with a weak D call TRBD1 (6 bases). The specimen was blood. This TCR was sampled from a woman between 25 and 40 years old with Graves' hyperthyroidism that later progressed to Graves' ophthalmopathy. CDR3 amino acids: CASSQAGASNQPQHF. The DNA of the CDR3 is TGTGCCAGCAGCCAGGCAGGGGCGAGCAATCAGCCCCAGCATTTT.